These T cell receptor beta chains were read from a single sample in a study of T-cell reconstitution after alpha-beta-depleted transplantation in children. TCRdb fed the PCR reads into MiXCR, producing one record per CDR3 protein. Altogether 210,000 or so distinct CDR3 sequences are present, 9.5% to 13% being singletons, with the ten largest covering about 30%. Sequencing used PBMCs, obtained before TCRalphabeta/CD19-depleted stem cell transplant. The receptors derive from a child less than two years old with acute myeloid leukemia, due to receive a stem cell transplant. Each CDR3 is given without its conserved first and last residue.

j_call v_call cdr3_aa
TRBJ1-2 TRBV11-2 ASSAGTGSFINYGYT
TRBJ2-2 TRBV6-5 ASSPRVSGGTGELF
TRBJ2-7 TRBV24-1 ATSGRVGEQY
TRBJ2-1 TRBV7-3 TSSPRPSGGMNEQF
TRBJ2-5 TRBV4-1 ASSQRQGWQETQY
TRBJ2-1 TRBV7-2 ASSASSGSWGEQF
TRBJ2-1 TRBV11-1 ASSLFPPGGVNEQF
TRBJ2-7 TRBV20-1 SARVAFLLAGEGEQY
TRBJ1-6 TRBV27 ASSGGSYNSPLH
TRBJ2-3 TRBV12-3/TRBV12-4 ASSPGGPRDTQY
TRBJ2-7 TRBV11-2 ASSLGGLREQY
TRBJ2-5 TRBV29-1 SATGLAVETQY
TRBJ2-3 TRBV12-3/TRBV12-4 ASSWASGTSTDTQY
TRBJ1-5 TRBV30 AWSVWGQGINQPQH
TRBJ2-3 TRBV24-1 ATSGVSGRTLATDTQY
TRBJ2-3 TRBV24-1 ATSVTGSTDTQY
TRBJ2-2 TRBV28 ASSLIQTGELF
TRBJ2-1 TRBV5-1 ASSLGGYEQF